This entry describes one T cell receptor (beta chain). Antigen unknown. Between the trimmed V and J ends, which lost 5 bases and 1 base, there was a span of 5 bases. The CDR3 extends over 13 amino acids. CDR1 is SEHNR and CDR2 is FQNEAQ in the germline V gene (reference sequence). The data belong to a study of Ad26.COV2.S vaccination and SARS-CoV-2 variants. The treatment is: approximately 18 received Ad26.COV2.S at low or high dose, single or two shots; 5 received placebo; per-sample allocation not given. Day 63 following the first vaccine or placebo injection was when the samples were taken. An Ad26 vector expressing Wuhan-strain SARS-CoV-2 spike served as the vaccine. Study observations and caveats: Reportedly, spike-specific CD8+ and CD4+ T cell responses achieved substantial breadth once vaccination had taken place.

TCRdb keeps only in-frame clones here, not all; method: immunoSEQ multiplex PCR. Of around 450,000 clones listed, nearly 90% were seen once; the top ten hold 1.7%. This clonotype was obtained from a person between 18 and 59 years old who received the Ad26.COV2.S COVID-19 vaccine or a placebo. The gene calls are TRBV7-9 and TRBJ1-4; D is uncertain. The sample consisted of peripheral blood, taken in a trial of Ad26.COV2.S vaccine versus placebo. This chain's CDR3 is CASSPGTNEKLFF. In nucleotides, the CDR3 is TGTGCCAGCAGCCCAGGAACTAATGAAAAACTGTTTTTT.